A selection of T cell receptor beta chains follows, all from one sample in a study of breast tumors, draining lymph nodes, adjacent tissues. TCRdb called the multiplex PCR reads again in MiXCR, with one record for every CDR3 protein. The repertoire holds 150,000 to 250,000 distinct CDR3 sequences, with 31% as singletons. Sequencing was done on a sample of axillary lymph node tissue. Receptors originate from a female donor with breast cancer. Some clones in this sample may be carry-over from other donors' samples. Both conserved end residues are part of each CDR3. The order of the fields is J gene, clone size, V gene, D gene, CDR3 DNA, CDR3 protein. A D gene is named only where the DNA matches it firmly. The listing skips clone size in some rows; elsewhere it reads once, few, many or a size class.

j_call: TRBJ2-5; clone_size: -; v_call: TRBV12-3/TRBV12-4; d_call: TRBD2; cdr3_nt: TGTGCCAGCAGTTTAGTCCCAGCGGGAGAAGGAGAGACCCAGTACTTC; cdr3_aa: CASSLVPAGEGETQYF
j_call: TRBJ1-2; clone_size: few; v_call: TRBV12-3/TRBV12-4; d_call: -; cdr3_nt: TGTGCCAGCAGTTTCACCGGGGGCTATGGCTACACCTTC; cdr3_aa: CASSFTGGYGYTF
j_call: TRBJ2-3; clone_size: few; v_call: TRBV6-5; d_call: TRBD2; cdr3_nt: TGTGCCAGCCAGCCGGGGGGAAAAGATACGCAGTATTTT; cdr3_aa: CASQPGGKDTQYF
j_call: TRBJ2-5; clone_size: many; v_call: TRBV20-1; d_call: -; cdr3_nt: TGCAGTGCTACCGCCAACCAAGAGACCCCGTACTTC; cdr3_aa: CSATANQETPYF
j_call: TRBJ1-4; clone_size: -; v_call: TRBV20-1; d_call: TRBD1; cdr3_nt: TGCAGTGCCCCCGCAGACAGGGTGTGGGAAAAACTGTTTTTT; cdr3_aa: CSAPADRVWEKLFF
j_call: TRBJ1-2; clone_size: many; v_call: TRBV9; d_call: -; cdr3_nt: TGTGCCAGCACCCCGGGGAGGGGGAGAAATGGCTACACCTTC; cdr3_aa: CASTPGRGRNGYTF
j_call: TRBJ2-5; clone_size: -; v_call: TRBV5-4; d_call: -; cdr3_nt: TGTGCCAGCAGCTTGGTGGCTACCGGATACCAAGAGACCCAGTACTTC; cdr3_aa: CASSLVATGYQETQYF
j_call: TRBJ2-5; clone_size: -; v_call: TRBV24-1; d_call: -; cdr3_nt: TGTGCCACCAGTGCAGGGAATAACCACCAAGAGACCCAGTACTTC; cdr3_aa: CATSAGNNHQETQYF
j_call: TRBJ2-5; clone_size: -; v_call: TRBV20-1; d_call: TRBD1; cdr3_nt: TGCAGTGCTACCGGACAGGGGTACCAAGAGACCCAGTACTTC; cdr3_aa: CSATGQGYQETQYF
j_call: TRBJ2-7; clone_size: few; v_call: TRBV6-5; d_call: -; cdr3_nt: TGTGCCAGCAGTCTCGGGACTCGCTACGAGCAGTACTTC; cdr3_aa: CASSLGTRYEQYF
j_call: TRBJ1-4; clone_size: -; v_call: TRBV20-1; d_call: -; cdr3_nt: TGCAGCGTTGAACGGGGGAAGGGGACTAATGAAAAACTGTTTTTT; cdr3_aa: CSVERGKGTNEKLFF
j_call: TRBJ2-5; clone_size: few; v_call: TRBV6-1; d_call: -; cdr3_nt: TGTGCCAGCAGTGCAAACTCGGGACTGGCCCAAGAGACCCAGTACTTC; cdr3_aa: CASSANSGLAQETQYF
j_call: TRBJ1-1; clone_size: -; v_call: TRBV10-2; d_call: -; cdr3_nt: TGCGCCAGCAGCGAACTAGGTACTGAAGCTTTCTTT; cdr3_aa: CASSELGTEAFF
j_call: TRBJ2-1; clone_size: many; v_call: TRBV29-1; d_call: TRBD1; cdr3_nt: TGCAGCGTTAGAGACAGGGGCACCTACAATGAGCAGTTCTTC; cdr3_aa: CSVRDRGTYNEQFF
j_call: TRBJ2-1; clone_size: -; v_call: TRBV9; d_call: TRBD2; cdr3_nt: TGTGCCAGCAGCGTAGCGGGGACGGGGGGGCTCGGCAATGAGCAGTTCTTC; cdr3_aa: CASSVAGTGGLGNEQFF
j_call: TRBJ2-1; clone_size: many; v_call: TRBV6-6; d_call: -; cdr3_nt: TGTGCCAGCAGTCACCCCAACCCCATTATTGAGCAGTTCTTC; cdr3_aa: CASSHPNPIIEQFF
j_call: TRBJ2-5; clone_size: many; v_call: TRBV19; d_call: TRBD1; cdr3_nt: TGTGCCAGTAGGGGGACAGATACTTCGGCCCAGTACTTC; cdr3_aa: CASRGTDTSAQYF
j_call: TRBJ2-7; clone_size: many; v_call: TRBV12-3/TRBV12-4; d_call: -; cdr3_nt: TGTGCCAGCACCTTAGGGACTTCCTACGAGCAGTACTTC; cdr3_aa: CASTLGTSYEQYF
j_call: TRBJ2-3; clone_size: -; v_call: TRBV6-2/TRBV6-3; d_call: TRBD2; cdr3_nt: TGTGCCAGCCGGGAGGCGGGAGCAGATACGCAGTATTTT; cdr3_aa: CASREAGADTQYF
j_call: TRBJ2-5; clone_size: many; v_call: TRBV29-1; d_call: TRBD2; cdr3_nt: TGCAGCGGGGGACTAAGGCAAGAGACCCAGTACTTC; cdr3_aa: CSGGLRQETQYF
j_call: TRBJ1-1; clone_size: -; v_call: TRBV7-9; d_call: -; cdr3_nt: TGTGCCAGCAGCTTGAGCCAGGGGAACACTGAAGCTTTCTTT; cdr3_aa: CASSLSQGNTEAFF
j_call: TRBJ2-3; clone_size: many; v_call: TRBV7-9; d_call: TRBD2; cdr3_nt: TGTGCCAGCAGCTCCAGCCCGGGGGGTGGAAGGACAGATACGCAGTATTTT; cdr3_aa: CASSSSPGGGRTDTQYF
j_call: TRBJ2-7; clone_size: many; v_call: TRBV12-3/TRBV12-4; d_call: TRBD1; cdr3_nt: TGTGCCAGCAGGTCGACCGGGACAGGGGGTGGGGAGCAGTACTTC; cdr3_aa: CASRSTGTGGGEQYF
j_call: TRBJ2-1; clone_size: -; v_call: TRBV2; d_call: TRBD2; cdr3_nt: TGTGCCAGCAGGCCTCTGAGGTTAGCGGGGCGGCCGGAGCAGTTCTTC; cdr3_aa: CASRPLRLAGRPEQFF
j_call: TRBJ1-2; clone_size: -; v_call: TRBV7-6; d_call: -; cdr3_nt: TGTGCCAGCAGCCCAGCCCCGGGGGCAAACTATGGCTACCCCTTC; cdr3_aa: CASSPAPGANYGYPF
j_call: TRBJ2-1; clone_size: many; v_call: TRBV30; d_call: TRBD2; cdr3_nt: TGTGCCTGGGGGACTAGCCACTACAATGAGCAGTTCTTC; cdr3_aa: CAWGTSHYNEQFF
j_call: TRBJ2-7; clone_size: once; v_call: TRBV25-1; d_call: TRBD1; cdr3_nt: TGTGCCAGCAGTGCTAGAGATCGTGGCAGACAGGGTGTTACCTACGAGCAGTACTTC; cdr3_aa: CASSARDRGRQGVTYEQYF
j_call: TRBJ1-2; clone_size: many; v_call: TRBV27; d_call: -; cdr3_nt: TGTGCCAGCAGTCAGAGCCTAGCTAACTATGGCTACACCTTC; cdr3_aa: CASSQSLANYGYTF
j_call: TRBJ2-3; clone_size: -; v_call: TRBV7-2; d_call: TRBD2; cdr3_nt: TGCGCCAGCAGCTTAGCGAGACACCAGGGACTAGCGGGAGTGGACCCCACAGATACGCAGTATTTT; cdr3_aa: CASSLARHQGLAGVDPTDTQYF
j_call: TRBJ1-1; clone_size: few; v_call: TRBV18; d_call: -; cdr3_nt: TGTGCCAGCTCCCCAACCGAGACTGAAGCTTTCTTT; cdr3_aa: CASSPTETEAFF
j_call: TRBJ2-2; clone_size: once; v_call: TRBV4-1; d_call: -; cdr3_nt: TGCGCCCCGACTGGACTGACTAGTGGGTCCGGGGAGCCGTTTTTT; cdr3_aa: CAPTGLTSGSGEPFF
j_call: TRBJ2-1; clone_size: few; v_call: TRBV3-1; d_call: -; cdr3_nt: TGTGCCAGCAGCCTCCGACAGACGTCTGGCAATGAGCAGTTCTTC; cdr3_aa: CASSLRQTSGNEQFF
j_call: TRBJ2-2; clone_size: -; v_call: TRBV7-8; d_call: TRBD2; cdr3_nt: TGTGCCAGCAGCTTAGGAGGGAGGGCCATCGGGGAGCTGTTTTTT; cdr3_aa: CASSLGGRAIGELFF
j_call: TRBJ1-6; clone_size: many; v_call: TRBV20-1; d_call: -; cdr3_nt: TGCAGTGCACCCGTCAATGACTCACCCCTCCACTTT; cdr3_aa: CSAPVNDSPLHF
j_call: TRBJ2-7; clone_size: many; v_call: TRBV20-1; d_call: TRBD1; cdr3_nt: TGCAGTGCTAGAGTTGACAGGGTCAGTTACGAGCAGTACTTC; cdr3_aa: CSARVDRVSYEQYF
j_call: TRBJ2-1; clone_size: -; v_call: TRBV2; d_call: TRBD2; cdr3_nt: TGTGCCAGCAGCGTGTCTAGCGGGAGGGCGGCGAGATACAATGAGCAGTTCTTC; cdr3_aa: CASSVSSGRAARYNEQFF
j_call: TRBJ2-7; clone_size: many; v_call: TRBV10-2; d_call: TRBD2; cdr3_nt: TGCGCCAGCAGGCGGGGGGGGACTAGCGGGAGCTACGAGCAGTACTTC; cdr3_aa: CASRRGGTSGSYEQYF
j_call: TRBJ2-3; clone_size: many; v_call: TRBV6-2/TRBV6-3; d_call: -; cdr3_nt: TGTGCCAGCAGTTACTCCGCGACCACAGATACGCAGTATTTT; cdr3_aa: CASSYSATTDTQYF
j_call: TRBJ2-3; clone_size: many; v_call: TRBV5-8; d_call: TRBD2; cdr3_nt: TGTGCCAGCAGCGGAGGACTAGCGAGCACAGATACGCAGTATTTT; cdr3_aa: CASSGGLASTDTQYF
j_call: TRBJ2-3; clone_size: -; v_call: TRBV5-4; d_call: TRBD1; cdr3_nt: TGTGCCAGCAGCTCGTCGGGACAGAACACAGATACGCAGTATTTT; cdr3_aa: CASSSSGQNTDTQYF
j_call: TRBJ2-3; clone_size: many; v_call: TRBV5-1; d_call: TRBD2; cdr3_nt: TGCGCCAGCAGCTTGCTCGGGACTAGCGCAGATACGCAGTATTTT; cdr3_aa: CASSLLGTSADTQYF
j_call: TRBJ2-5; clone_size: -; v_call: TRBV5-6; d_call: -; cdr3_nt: TGTGCCAGCAGCTTGGGGTGGGCCGGGGAAACACAAGAGACCCAGTACTTC; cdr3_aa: CASSLGWAGETQETQYF
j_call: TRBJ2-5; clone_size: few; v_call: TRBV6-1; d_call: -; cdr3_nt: TGTGCCAGCAGTCCTCCCGGACTCCGGGAGACCCAGTACTTC; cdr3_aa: CASSPPGLRETQYF
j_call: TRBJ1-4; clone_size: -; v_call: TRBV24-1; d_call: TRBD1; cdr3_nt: TGTGCCACCAGTGATGCCAGACAGGGGTATGAAAAACTGTTTTTT; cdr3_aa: CATSDARQGYEKLFF
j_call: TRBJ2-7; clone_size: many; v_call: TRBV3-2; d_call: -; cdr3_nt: TGTGCCAGCAGCCAAGGAAATCGGGACAGCTCCTACGAGCAGTACTTC; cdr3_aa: CASSQGNRDSSYEQYF